This TCR beta chain was recovered during a study of patients and donors after allogeneic stem cell transplantation. Germline CDR1 is SGHTA and CDR2 is FQGNSA. This CDR3 comprises 12 residues. The V gene lost 5 bases and the J gene lost 6 bases, with 10 bases spanning the gap. TCRdb used MiXCR to reprocess the RT-PCR reads, holding one entry per CDR3 protein. The repertoire holds fewer than 180,000 distinct CDR3 sequences, with about a third as singletons. The sequence derives from a human donor who was either an allogeneic HSCT recipient or a stem cell or donor lymphocyte infusion donor (not recorded which). It is not recorded whose cells these are; they may come from a transplant donor. The chain couples TRBV7-2 to TRBJ1-2, with a tentative D call TRBD1 (6 bases). Specimen: blood, either unsorted or a sorted T cell fraction (not recorded which). The CDR3 DNA reads as TGTGCCAGCAGCACCTACAGGGATGGCTACACCTTC. This codes for CASSTYRDGYTF.